This TCR beta chain was retrieved from a study of shared clonotypes between healthy human individuals. Deep level was the assay's run setting. In the sorted-subset replicate PCRs, 150 to 200 ng DNA, roughly 30,000 T cell genomes, was used. Assay: immunoSEQ multiplex PCR; the TCRdb copy retains only in-frame clones and omits some. Among about 580,000 clones listed, roughly 98% were seen once. Germline CDR1 reads SGHDN; CDR2 reads FVKESK. The CDR3 length is 13 residues. Trimming cost V 4 bases and J 1 base, with 4 bases left between them. CD45RO-negative CD8 cells positively selected for CCR7 made up the naive population, which excluded terminally differentiated effector memory CD45RA+ cells. Everyone who donated was a Caucasian adult who lived in Nashville, Tennessee.

The sequencing input was naive CD8+ T cells sorted from blood. V gene TRBV14 combines with J gene TRBJ2-2; D remains unclear. This receptor was taken from a man aged 25-40 years in good health. CDR3: CASSRWNTGELFF. CDR3 nucleotides: TGTGCCAGCAGCCGATGGAACACCGGGGAGCTGTTTTTT.